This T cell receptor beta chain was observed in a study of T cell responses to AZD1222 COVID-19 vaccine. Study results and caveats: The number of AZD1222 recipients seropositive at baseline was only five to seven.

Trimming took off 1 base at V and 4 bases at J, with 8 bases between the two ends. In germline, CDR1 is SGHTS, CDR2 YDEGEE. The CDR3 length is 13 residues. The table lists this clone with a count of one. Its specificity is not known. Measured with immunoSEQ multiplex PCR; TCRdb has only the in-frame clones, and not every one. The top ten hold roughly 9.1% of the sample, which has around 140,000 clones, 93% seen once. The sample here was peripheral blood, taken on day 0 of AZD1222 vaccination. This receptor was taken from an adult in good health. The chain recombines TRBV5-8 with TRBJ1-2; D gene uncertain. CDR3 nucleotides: TGTGCCAGCAGCTTGAGAGGCGGCTATGGCTACACCTTC. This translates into CASSLRGGYGYTF.